This T cell receptor (beta chain) was retrieved from a study of T cells in localized non-small cell lung cancer. Only in-frame clones appear in the TCRdb table, and some are missing; sequencing was by immunoSEQ multiplex PCR. The sample carries fewer than 40,000 clones, approximately 91% recorded once. Germline V gene data show CDR1 as LGHNT and CDR2 as FRNRAP. CDR3 length: 17 residues. The V segment lost 1 base and the J segment 0 bases; nucleotides outside the gene matches: 8. This TCR was recovered from an older female donor with stage I lung adenocarcinoma. The rearrangement uses TRBV12-5 and TRBJ2-7; TRBD1 agrees at 8 bases. The source material was peripheral blood, sampled before any cancer treatment. As DNA, the CDR3 is TGTGCTAGTGGTTTGGCTGCAACAGGGGGGAGCTCCTACGAGCAGTACTTC. Translation gives CASGLAATGGSSYEQYF. The full variable domain, completed using reference TRBV12-5 and TRBJ2-7, is DARVTQTPRHKVTEMGQEVTMRCQPILGHNTVFWYRQTMMQGLELLAYFRNRAPLDDSGMPKDRFSAEMPDATLATLKIQPSEPRDSAVYFCASGLAATGGSSYEQYFGPGTRLTVT.